This T cell receptor beta chain came from a study of blood T cell repertoires in COVID-19. Study-level information: COVID-19 samples, acute and convalescent, were from the United States, Italy and Spain. Nucleic acid was either cDNA or gDNA, and it came from T cells, B-cell-depleted T cells, or PBMCs.

The CDR3 consists of 12 residues. Trimming shortened V by 9 bases and J by 5 bases, and 11 bases separated the two germline ends. Germline V gene lookup returns CDR1 LNHDA and CDR2 SQIVND (reference sequence). Measured with immunoSEQ multiplex PCR; TCRdb has only the in-frame clones, and not every one. The table has 380,000 or so clones, more than 70% seen once; the top ten hold about 1.2%. The TCR was taken from a middle-aged man with acute or convalescent COVID-19. The chain couples TRBV19 to TRBJ2-1; a possible D gene is TRBD1 (6 bases). Sequencing input: peripheral blood. The CDR3 is CASTDRDNEQFF. DNA of the CDR3: TGTGCCAGCACGGACAGAGACAATGAGCAGTTCTTC.